A single sample is the source of the 26 T cell receptor beta chains below, sequenced in a study of long-term antiretroviral therapy in people with HIV. Run at survey level, the immunoSEQ assay was version v3.0. Generated by immunoSEQ multiplex PCR, the TCRdb table keeps only in-frame clones and is missing some. Of 15,000 to 20,000 clones listed, roughly 80% are singletons. The sequenced sample was unsorted PBMCs, obtained 0.9 years after starting antiretroviral therapy. The receptors here all came from a young man with HIV.

This rearrangement joins TRBV28 to TRBJ1-3, with 9 bases matching TRBD1. Trimming cost V 5 bases and J 3 bases; bases outside gene matches: 11. CDR3 size: 17 residues. The germline V gene has CDR1 MDHEN and CDR2 SYDVKM. The CDR3 nucleotides are TGTGCCAGCAGTGGGGGGGGGACAGGGATTTTTGGAAACACCATATATTTT. Protein: CASSGGGTGIFGNTIYF.

The V gene is TRBV15, the J gene TRBJ2-6; D perhaps matches TRBD2 (6 bases). The CDR3 contains 16 residues. V was pared by 0 bases and J by 2 bases, with 8 bases between. The germline V gene has CDR1 LNHNV and CDR2 YYDKDF (reference sequence). The CDR3 sequence is CATSRDGGAGANVLTF. For the CDR3, the DNA is TGTGCCACCAGCAGAGATGGCGGGGCTGGGGCCAACGTCCTGACTTTC. Variable domain in full (rest from reference TRBV15 and TRBJ2-6): DAMVIQNPRYQVTQFGKPVTLSCSQTLNHNVMYWYQQKSSQAPKLLFHYYDKDFNNEADTPDNFQSRRPNTSFCFLDIRSPGLGDTAMYLCATSRDGGAGANVLTFGAGSRLTVL.

The genes are TRBV29-1 and TRBJ2-2; D might be TRBD2 (8 bases). Germline-derived CDR1 and CDR2 are SQVTM and ANQGSEA. V gave up 6 bases and J gave up 3 bases, with 11 bases separating them. The CDR3 contains 13 residues. CDR3 sequence: CSVGRGHTGELFF. CDR3 coding DNA: TGCAGCGTCGGGAGGGGGCACACCGGGGAGCTGTTTTTT.

This sequence joins TRBV6-1 and TRBJ1-5; D possibly corresponds to TRBD1 (5 bases). Germline CDR1 MNHNS, CDR2 SASEGT. V was trimmed by 6 bases and J by 0 bases, leaving 12 bases between them. This CDR3 has 15 residues. The CDR3 sequence is CASRPRVPSNQPQHF. Written as DNA, the CDR3 is TGTGCCAGCAGGCCCAGGGTTCCTAGCAATCAGCCCCAGCATTTT.

The chain has TRBV7-2 and TRBJ2-1, with 11 bases fitting TRBD2. Germline V CDR1 and CDR2: SGHTA, FQGNSA. This CDR3 is built from 16 residues. J gave up 7 bases and V 5 bases, and 10 bases lay outside the gene matches. The CDR3 DNA sequence: TGTGCCAGCAGCCATCTCCCTAGCGGGGGGACAAATGAGCAGTTCTTC. Amino acid sequence: CASSHLPSGGTNEQFF.

This clone was picked up a small number of times. The CDR3 DNA reads as TGCGCCAGCAGCCCACAGGGGATTATCTATGGCTACACCTTC. Translation gives CASSPQGIIYGYTF. V and J are TRBV5-1 and TRBJ1-2, with 7 nucleotides matching TRBD1. The germline gives CDR1 SGHRS, CDR2 YFSETQ. This CDR3 region has 14 residues. V lost 4 bases to trimming and J lost 4 bases; unmatched junction nucleotides: 7.

The chain is built from TRBV14 and TRBJ2-5; D possibly corresponds to TRBD1 (5 bases). Looked up from germline, CDR1 is SGHDN and CDR2 is FVKESK. V was shortened by 3 bases and J by 5 bases, with 16 bases between the two germline ends. This CDR3 region has 15 residues. The CDR3 DNA reads TGTGCCAGCAGCCAGGACATTCAGGAGAGGGAGACCCAGTACTTC. Translated, it gives CASSQDIQERETQYF. The complete variable domain, with remaining parts taken from reference TRBV14 and TRBJ2-5, reads EAGVTQFPSHSVIEKGQTVTLRCDPISGHDNLYWYRRVMGKEIKFLLHFVKESKQDESGMPNNRFLAERTGGTYSTLKVQPAELEDSGVYFCASSQDIQERETQYFGPGTRLLVL.

In nucleotides, the CDR3 is TGTGCCAGCAGTTTGGTCAGGGACAGGGAGTCTTCCTATAATTCACCCCTCCACTTT. Translation gives CASSLVRDRESSYNSPLHF. The chain combines TRBV27 with TRBJ1-6; TRBD1 matches 9 bases. After removal of 3 bases from V and 1 base from J, the junction contained 10 bases not matched to a gene. The CDR3 runs 19 residues. CDR1 and CDR2 (germline): MNHEY, SMNVEV (reference sequence).

This chain links TRBV6-5 with TRBJ1-4; a weak D match, TRBD1 (6 bases). Trimming shortened V by 8 bases and J by 4 bases, and 11 bases separated the two germline ends. The CDR3 is 13 amino acids. Looked up from germline, CDR1 is MNHEY and CDR2 is SVGAGI. The CDR3 region is CASGGQINEKLFF. For the CDR3, the DNA is TGTGCCAGCGGCGGACAGATTAATGAAAAACTGTTTTTT.

This clone was counted a few times. V is TRBV6-1 and J is TRBJ2-1; 7 bases line up with TRBD1. With V trimmed by 1 base and J by 5 bases, 5 bases remained unmatched. The length of the CDR3 is 15 residues. Looked up from germline, CDR1 is MNHNS and CDR2 is SASEGT. Written as DNA, the CDR3 is TGTGCCAGCAGTGAAGGTTGGGGACAGCACAATGAGCAGTTCTTC. Translated, it gives CASSEGWGQHNEQFF.

This clone was seen a few times. The chain couples TRBV6-1 to TRBJ1-2; 7 nucleotides align to TRBD1. The V and J ends lost 5 bases and 4 bases, in that order; junction bases with no gene match: 4. CDR1 and CDR2 from the germline V gene are MNHNS and SASEGT. This CDR3 has 13 residues. The CDR3 is CASSPRDSYGYTF. Here the CDR3 DNA reads TGTGCCAGCAGTCCCCGGGACAGCTATGGCTACACCTTC.

The genes are TRBV28 and TRBJ2-1, with a possible D match to TRBD2 (6 bases). CDR3 length equals 14 residues. Germline assignment: CDR1 MDHEN and CDR2 SYDVKM. Between the trimmed V and J ends, which lost 5 bases and 4 bases, there was a span of 12 bases. CDR3 sequence: CASSPGLFYNEQFF. The CDR3 DNA reads TGTGCCAGCAGTCCTGGACTATTTTACAATGAGCAGTTCTTC.

The sample holds a few counts of this clone. This rearrangement joins TRBV11-2 to TRBJ1-2, with TRBD1 matching 8 bases. V gave up 5 bases and J gave up 4 bases; unmatched junction bases: 6. Germline V gene lookup returns CDR1 SGHAT and CDR2 FQNNGV. The CDR3 is 14 amino acids. The CDR3 DNA follows: TGTGCCAGCAGCACCCGGGACAGGATCTATGGCTACACCTTC. Protein sequence: CASSTRDRIYGYTF.

This clone was seen only a few times. The rearrangement joins TRBV6-1 to TRBJ2-2, with TRBD2 matching over 11 bases. V gave up 2 bases and J gave up 4 bases; unmatched junction bases: 0. CDR1 and CDR2 (germline): MNHNS, SASEGT. The CDR3 is 15 residues long. Here the CDR3 reads CASSELAGGTGELFF. The CDR3 DNA sequence: TGTGCCAGCAGTGAACTAGCGGGGGGCACCGGGGAGCTGTTTTTT.

A few counts support this clone. The CDR3 here is CASSDPRGSNQPQHF. The CDR3 DNA reads TGTGCCAGCAGTGATCCTCGGGGAAGCAATCAGCCCCAGCATTTT. The chain couples TRBV2 to TRBJ1-5; D call uncertain. This CDR3 has 15 residues. The V gene lost 3 bases and the J gene lost 1 base, with 10 bases spanning the gap. Germline V gene data show CDR1 as SNHLY and CDR2 as FYNNEI. The full variable domain, with the rest looked up from reference TRBV2 and TRBJ1-5, is EPEVTQTPSHQVTQMGQEVILRCVPISNHLYFYWYRQILGQKVEFLVSFYNNEISEKSEIFDDQFSVERPDGSNFTLKIRSTKLEDSAMYFCASSDPRGSNQPQHFGDGTRLSIL.

This clone was detected a few times. This chain joins TRBV9 and TRBJ2-7; the D gene could be TRBD1 or TRBD2 (5 bases each). Trimming took 3 bases from V and 3 from J, leaving 13 bases between them. There are 14 residues in the CDR3. The germline gives CDR1 SGDLS, CDR2 YYNGEE. The CDR3 loop is CASSESGQDYEQYF. CDR3 nucleotide sequence: TGTGCCAGCAGCGAATCGGGGCAAGACTACGAGCAGTACTTC. Full variable domain (rest looked up from reference TRBV9 and TRBJ2-7): DSGVTQTPKHLITATGQRVTLRCSPRSGDLSVYWYQQSLDQGLQFLIQYYNGEERAKGNILERFSAQQFPDLHSELNLSSLELGDSALYFCASSESGQDYEQYFGPGTRLTVT.

The chain links TRBV18 to TRBJ1-5; no firm D call. Trimming left V 3 bases short and J 0 bases short, with 18 bases between. Germline V gene lookup returns CDR1 KGHSH and CDR2 LQKENI. CDR3 length equals 18 residues. The DNA for the CDR3 is TGTGCCAGCTCACCCCTGCCGGTCCGGACTTATAGCAATCAGCCCCAGCATTTT. Its translation is CASSPLPVRTYSNQPQHF.

The CDR3 bases are TGTGCCTGGAGTGTTGGACACCGAGGAGAAAAACTGTTTTTT. Translation gives CAWSVGHRGEKLFF. The J gene is TRBJ1-4, the V gene TRBV30; D might be TRBD1 (5 bases). Per the germline V gene, CDR1 is GTSNPN and CDR2 is SVGIG (reference sequence). The CDR3 totals 14 residues. The germline V and J ends were trimmed by 0 bases and 8 bases, with 13 bases remaining between them.

In its sample, this clone was seen once. V and J are TRBV5-8 and TRBJ1-2; tentatively, D is TRBD1 (5 bases). CDR3 length equals 14 residues. V shed 0 bases and J shed 10 bases, with 16 bases lying between them. From germline, CDR1 is SGHTS and CDR2 YDEGEE. The CDR3 nucleotides read TGTGCCAGCAGCTTGGCCGGGACCGCAGATTTCTACACCTTC. It specifies CASSLAGTADFYTF. Supplemented by reference TRBV5-8 and TRBJ1-2, the full variable domain reads EAGVTQSPTHLIKTRGQQATLRCSPISGHTSVYWYQQALGLGLQFLLWYDEGEERNRGNFPPRFSGRQFPNYSSELNVNALELEDSALYLCASSLAGTADFYTFGSGTRLTVV.

The chain has TRBV5-5 and TRBJ1-1; TRBD1 matches at 9 bases. CDR3 length: 13 residues. V was pared by 2 bases and J by 8 bases, with 4 bases of the junction left unmatched. Germline CDR1 reads SGHKS; CDR2 reads YYEKEE (reference sequence). The CDR3 spells CASSFGQGTEAFF. The CDR3 DNA sequence: TGTGCCAGCAGCTTCGGACAGGGGACGGAAGCTTTCTTT.

This chain links TRBV27 with TRBJ2-1; D not resolved. V was pared by 5 bases and J by 9 bases, with 14 bases between. Germline CDR1 and CDR2: MNHEY and SMNVEV (reference sequence). The length of the CDR3 is 13 residues. This CDR3 reads CASSPPREGEQFF. In DNA, the CDR3 is TGTGCCAGCAGTCCCCCAAGGGAAGGTGAGCAGTTCTTC.

This chain's CDR3 is CASSELGQGVEGYTF. DNA for the CDR3: TGTGCCAGCAGTGAATTGGGACAGGGGGTTGAAGGCTACACCTTC. This rearrangement joins TRBV25-1 to TRBJ1-2; 11 positions agree with TRBD1. Per the germline V gene, CDR1 is MGHDK and CDR2 is SYGVNS. The junction had 6 bases not matched to a gene; V was cut back by 1 base and J by 8 bases. The CDR3 loop spans 15 amino acids.

The V gene is TRBV27, the J gene TRBJ2-2, with D uncertain. This CDR3 is 14 amino acids long. Germline assignment: CDR1 MNHEY and CDR2 SMNVEV (reference sequence). The germline V and J ends were trimmed by 8 bases and 1 base, with 11 bases remaining between them. In nucleotides, the CDR3 is TGTGCCAGCCGAGGCCGGCGGAACACCGGGGAGCTGTTTTTT. This sequence encodes CASRGRRNTGELFF.

The chain links TRBV20-1 to TRBJ2-7; no reliable D call. The germline V gene encodes CDR1 DFQATT and CDR2 SNEGSKA (reference sequence). The CDR3 loop spans 11 amino acids. Trimming shortened V by 2 bases and J by 3 bases, and 5 bases separated the two germline ends. CDR3: CSARLRYEQYF. In DNA, the CDR3 is TGCAGTGCTAGATTACGCTACGAGCAGTACTTC.

V and J are TRBV7-8 and TRBJ1-2; D is perhaps TRBD1 (6 bases). V lost 5 bases and J 4 bases, leaving 14 bases between the germline ends. CDR1 is SGHVS, CDR2 FQNEAQ, per germline. The CDR3 contains 14 residues. The CDR3 reads CASSATGQSYGYTF. The CDR3 nucleotides read TGTGCCAGCAGCGCCACAGGACAGAGCTATGGCTACACCTTC.

The rearrangement joins TRBV29-1 to TRBJ1-4; 9 bases agree with TRBD1. The CDR3 has 11 amino acids. Germline CDR1 and CDR2: SQVTM and ANQGSEA. The ends lost 6 bases at V and 14 bases at J; junction bases unmatched: 7. CDR3 DNA sequence: TGCAGCGTCACAGGGGGCGCAACCCTGTTTTTT. The encoded protein is CSVTGGATLFF.